The T cell receptor beta chain described here comes from a study of molecular identifiers for immune sequencing clone quantification. A CD8+CD4-CCR7+CD45RA+ gate was used to sort naive CD8 T cells. This clonotype has at least ten counts. Antigen specificity is unknown. V gave up 3 bases and J gave up 5 bases; unmatched junction bases: 3. The length of the CDR3 is 12 residues. Germline V lookup: CDR1 GTSNPN, CDR2 SVGIG (reference sequence). TCRdb called the PCR reads again in MiXCR, with one record for every CDR3 protein. The data contain over 600,000 distinct CDR3 sequences, about 20% of them singletons. Study results and caveats: Effector cells kept over 98% of their molecules in clones above 20 RNA copies, while naive cells kept under 1% there. Identical TCR molecules that share a barcode could lead to an underestimation of highly expanded clone sizes.

Sequenced input: naive CD8+ T cells from blood, with Jurkat cell RNA spiked in. Subset: FACS-sorted CD8+CD4-CCR7+CD45RA+ naive T cells. The source of this sequence is a human donor in good health. Some libraries in this study had Jurkat cell RNA spiked in. The chain uses TRBV30 and TRBJ2-7; 8 nucleotides match TRBD1. DNA for the CDR3: TGTGCCTGGAGGTACAGGGGGAACGAGCAGTACTTC. As protein: CAWRYRGNEQYF.